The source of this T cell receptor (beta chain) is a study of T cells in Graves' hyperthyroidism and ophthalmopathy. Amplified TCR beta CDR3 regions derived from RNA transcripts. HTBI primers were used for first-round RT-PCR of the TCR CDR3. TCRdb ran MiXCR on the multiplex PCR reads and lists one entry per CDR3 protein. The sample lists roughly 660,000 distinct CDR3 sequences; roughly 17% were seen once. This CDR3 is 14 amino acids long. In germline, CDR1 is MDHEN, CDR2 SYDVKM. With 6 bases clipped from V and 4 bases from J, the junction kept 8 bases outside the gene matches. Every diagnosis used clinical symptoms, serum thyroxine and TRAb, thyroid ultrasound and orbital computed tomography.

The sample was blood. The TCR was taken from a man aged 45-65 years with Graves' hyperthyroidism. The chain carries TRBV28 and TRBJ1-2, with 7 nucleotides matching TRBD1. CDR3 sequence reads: CASSAKYRGYGYTF. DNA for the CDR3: TGTGCCAGCAGCGCTAAATACAGGGGCTATGGCTACACCTTC.